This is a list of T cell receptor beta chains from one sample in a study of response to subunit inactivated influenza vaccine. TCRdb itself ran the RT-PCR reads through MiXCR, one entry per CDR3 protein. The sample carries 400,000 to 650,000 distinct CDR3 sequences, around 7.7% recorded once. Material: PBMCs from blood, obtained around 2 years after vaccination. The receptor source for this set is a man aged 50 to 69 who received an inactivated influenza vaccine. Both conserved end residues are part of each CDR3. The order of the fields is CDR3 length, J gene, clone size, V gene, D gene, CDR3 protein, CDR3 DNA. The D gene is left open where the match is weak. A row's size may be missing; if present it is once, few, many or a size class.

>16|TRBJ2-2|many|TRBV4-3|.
CASSEAPGSDTGELFF
TGCGCCAGCAGCGAAGCCCCCGGGAGCGACACCGGGGAGCTGTTTTTT
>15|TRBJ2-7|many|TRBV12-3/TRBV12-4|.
CASSPAGEQPYEQYF
TGTGCCAGCAGTCCAGCTGGGGAACAGCCCTACGAGCAGTACTTC
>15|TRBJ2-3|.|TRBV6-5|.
CASSYSPSGTDTQYF
TGTGCCAGCAGTTACTCCCCTAGCGGCACAGATACGCAGTATTTT
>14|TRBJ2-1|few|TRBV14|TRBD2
CASSSGLAGGQQFF
TGTGCCAGCAGCTCCGGACTAGCGGGGGGGCAACAGTTCTTC
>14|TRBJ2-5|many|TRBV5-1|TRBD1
CASSLLRQGETQYF
TGCGCCAGCAGCTTACTGCGACAGGGGGAGACCCAGTACTTC
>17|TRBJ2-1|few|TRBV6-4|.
CASSDSPFGAGANEQFF
TGTGCCAGCAGTGACTCCCCTTTCGGAGCTGGGGCCAATGAGCAGTTCTTC
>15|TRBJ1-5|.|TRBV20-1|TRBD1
CSARRQGRGDQPQHF
TGCAGTGCCAGGCGACAGGGGAGAGGGGATCAGCCCCAGCATTTT
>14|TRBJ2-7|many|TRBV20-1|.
CSARDQGLSVEQYF
TGCAGTGCTAGAGACCAGGGTCTATCCGTCGAGCAGTACTTC
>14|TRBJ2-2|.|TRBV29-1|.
CSVVTGHSAGELFF
TGCAGCGTTGTCACAGGGCATAGCGCCGGGGAGCTGTTTTTT
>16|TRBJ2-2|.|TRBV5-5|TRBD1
CASSYYGTVNTGELFF
TGTGCCAGCAGCTATTACGGGACAGTTAACACCGGGGAGCTGTTTTTT
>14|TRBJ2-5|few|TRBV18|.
CASSPPLGIETQYF
TGTGCCAGCTCACCACCGTTGGGAATTGAGACCCAGTACTTC
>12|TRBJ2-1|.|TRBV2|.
CASRRVGGNGFF
TGTGCCAGCAGAAGGGTAGGGGGGAACGGGTTCTTC
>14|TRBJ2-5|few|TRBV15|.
CATSRDGQRETQYF
TGTGCCACCAGCAGAGATGGCCAAAGAGAGACCCAGTACTTC
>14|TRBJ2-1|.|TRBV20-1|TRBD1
CSILGTGPYNEQFF
TGCAGTATTCTGGGGACAGGTCCCTACAATGAGCAGTTCTTC
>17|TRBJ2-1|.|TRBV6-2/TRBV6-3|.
CASSYQTRRSSYNEQFF
TGTGCCAGCAGTTACCAGACTAGACGAAGCTCCTACAATGAGCAGTTCTTC
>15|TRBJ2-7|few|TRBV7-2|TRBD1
CASSFSGTGPLEQYF
TGTGCCAGCAGCTTCTCCGGGACAGGTCCCCTGGAGCAGTACTTC
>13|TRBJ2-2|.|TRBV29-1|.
CSVLEGGTGELFF
TGCAGCGTTTTAGAGGGAGGAACCGGGGAGCTGTTTTTT
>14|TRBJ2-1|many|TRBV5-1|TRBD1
CASRQGGSYNEQFF
TGCGCCAGCAGACAGGGGGGCTCCTACAATGAGCAGTTCTTC
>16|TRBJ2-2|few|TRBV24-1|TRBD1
CATSDPRTGNTGELFF
TGTGCCACCAGTGATCCCCGGACAGGGAACACCGGGGAGCTGTTTTTT
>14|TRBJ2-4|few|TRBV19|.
CASSSGQRKNIQYF
TGTGCCAGTAGTAGCGGACAGCGAAAAAACATTCAGTACTTC